This T cell receptor beta chain was sequenced during a study of a mutant IDH1 vaccine in newly diagnosed glioma. Points from the study as a whole: Of all patients, 93.3% showed vaccine-induced immune responses. Pseudoprogression appears to have had no connection to changes in top peripheral T cell clonotypes.

Described time point: baseline, week 1 (first vaccination visit). Treatment denoted: pre-vaccination baseline after standard-of-care therapy. Donor tumors were new WHO grade 3 or 4 IDH1-mutant, ATRX-lost astrocytomas. Only in-frame clones appear in the TCRdb table, and some are missing; sequencing was by immunoSEQ multiplex PCR. The data contain roughly 19,000 clones, around 85% of them singletons. For this clone: Its specificity is not known.

The CDR3 spans 19 residues. Germline lookup yields CDR1 GTSNPN and CDR2 SVGIG (reference sequence). V trimming: 3 bases; J trimming: 4 bases; junction bases outside the gene matches: 12. The receptor's source is a middle-aged man with glioma. J is TRBJ2-2 and V is TRBV30; 15 nucleotides line up with TRBD2. The sample in question was PBMCs, obtained from a glioma patient treated with radiotherapy, temozolomide or both. The CDR3, as DNA: TGTGCCTGGAGCCGCCCGGGACTAGCGGGGGGCCGGGGCACCGGGGAGCTGTTTTTT. Encoded protein: CAWSRPGLAGGRGTGELFF.